This TCR beta chain was documented in a study of human T cells and chemical hapten exposure. CDR3 length: 17 residues. V trimming: 4 bases; J trimming: 1 base; junction bases outside the gene matches: 5. The germline CDR1 and CDR2 sequences are SGHKS and YYEKEE (reference sequence). Time point in this sample: pre-sensitization, week 0. Treatment denoted: therapeutic diphenylcyclopropenone sensitization with weekly scalp DPC. Per the study methods: A per-sample median of around 91,000 TCRs was observed, with counts ranging from about 20,000 to 750,000. TCRdb re-derived calls from the RACE reads in MiXCR, one entry per CDR3 protein. These V and J calls originate from TCRdb's pipeline instead of the authors' own analysis. Of 350,000 to 400,000 distinct CDR3 sequences listed, 5.1% are singletons.

The sequence derives from a woman between 50 and 59 years old with alopecia areata. Some clones in this sample may be carry-over from other donors' samples. The sample consisted of whole blood, taken in connection with sensitization to the hapten diphenylcyclopropenone (DPC). V usage is TRBV5-5 and J usage is TRBJ2-6, with 10 bases lining up with TRBD1. The CDR3 sequence: CASSPWTGGSGANVLTF. The CDR3 region has the DNA TGTGCCAGCAGCCCGTGGACAGGGGGATCTGGGGCCAACGTCCTGACTTTC.